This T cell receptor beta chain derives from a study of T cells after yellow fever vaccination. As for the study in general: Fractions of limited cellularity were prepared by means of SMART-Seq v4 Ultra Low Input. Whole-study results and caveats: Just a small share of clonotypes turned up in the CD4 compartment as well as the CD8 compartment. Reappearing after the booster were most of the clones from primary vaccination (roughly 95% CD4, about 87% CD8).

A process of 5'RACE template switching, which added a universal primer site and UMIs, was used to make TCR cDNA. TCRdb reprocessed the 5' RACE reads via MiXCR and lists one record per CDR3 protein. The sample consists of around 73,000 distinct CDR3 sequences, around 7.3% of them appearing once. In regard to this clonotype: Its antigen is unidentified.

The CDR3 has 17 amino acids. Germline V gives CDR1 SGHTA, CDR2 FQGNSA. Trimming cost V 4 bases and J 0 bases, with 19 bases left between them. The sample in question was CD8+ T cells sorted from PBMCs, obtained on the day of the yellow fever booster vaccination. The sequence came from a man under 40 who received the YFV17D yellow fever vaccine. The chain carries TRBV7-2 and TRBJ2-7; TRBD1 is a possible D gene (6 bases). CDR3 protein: CASSSLTGTDSSYEQYF. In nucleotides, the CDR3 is TGTGCCAGCAGCTCGCTTACCGGGACGGACAGCTCCTACGAGCAGTACTTC.